These 25 T cell receptor beta chains came from one sample sequenced in a study of CD8+CD57+ T cells in acquired aplastic anemia listed by TCRdb under 2018. Patients chosen for sequencing had shown expansion of CD8+CD57+ cells by flow cytometry. The instrument given in TCRdb is Illumina HiSeq 2000. Profiling of TCR beta VDJ combinations and CDR3 sequences used genomic DNA as the template. TCRdb itself trimmed the public reads at Q25 with fastp, ran MiXCR and retained productive beta chains. Each CDR3 protein gets just one entry, which takes the most common genes and DNA from the rows behind it. This sample lists approximately 300,000 distinct CDR3 sequences; under 65% were detected once. Around 1.3% of the sample goes to the ten largest clones. What was sequenced was sorted CD4+, CD8+, or CD8+CD57+ T cells (not recorded which) from PBMCs. Receptors were obtained from a human donor with aplastic anemia.

This clonotype was seen repeatedly, ten times or more. The CDR3 DNA sequence: TGTGCCAGCAGCTCAACCGGGACAGGAGTAGATGGCTACACCTTC. It is translated as CASSSTGTGVDGYTF. The rearrangement joins TRBV5-5 to TRBJ1-2; 8 nucleotides match TRBD1. Looked up from germline, CDR1 is SGHKS and CDR2 is YYEKEE (reference sequence). V was clipped by 3 bases and J by 6 bases; unmatched bases: 10. The CDR3 consists of 15 residues.

CDR3 DNA: TGTGCCAGCAGCGGACCGGGACAGGGGGCCTACGAGCAGTACTTC. Protein: CASSGPGQGAYEQYF. The chain uses TRBV9 and TRBJ2-7, with 11 nucleotides matching TRBD1. With 3 bases clipped from V and 2 bases from J, the junction kept 4 bases outside the gene matches. Germline CDR1 and CDR2: SGDLS and YYNGEE. The length of the CDR3 is 15 residues.

As regards this clonotype: This CDR3 fails to terminate in the conserved phenylalanine or tryptophan, so it likely reflects a read error. The chain joins TRBV7-9 to TRBJ2-7; no firm D call. The V and J ends lost 6 bases and 1 base respectively, with 16 bases between them. This CDR3 is built from 15 residues. CDR1 and CDR2 (germline): SEHNR, FQNEAQ (reference sequence). The DNA of the CDR3 is TGTGCCAGCAGTCCGACTCCCGGAAGATCCTACGAGCAGTACCTC. This translates into CASSPTPGRSYEQYL.

The J gene is TRBJ1-5, the V gene TRBV7-3; weak D call: TRBD1 (5 bases). The CDR3 consists of 13 residues. The V end lost 5 bases, the J end lost 5 bases, and 10 bases lay between the germline ends. Per germline, CDR1 SGHTA and CDR2 FQGTGA. CDR3 in amino acids: CASSGGTDQPQHF. In nucleotides, the CDR3 is TGTGCCAGCAGCGGGGGGACGGATCAGCCCCAGCATTTT.

This clonotype was counted at least ten times. This chain uses TRBV19 with TRBJ2-5, with D perhaps assigned TRBD1 or TRBD2 (6 bases each). With 3 bases removed from V and 7 bases from J, the gap between germline ends came to 15 bases. The CDR3 has 14 residues. Germline assignment: CDR1 LNHDA and CDR2 SQIVND (reference sequence). The CDR3 sequence is CASSIPGGQGTQYF. The CDR3 DNA is TGTGCCAGTAGTATCCCCGGGGGCCAGGGGACCCAGTACTTC.

This clonotype was detected only once. This sequence joins TRBV19 and TRBJ1-2; 8 nucleotides align to TRBD1. CDR1 LNHDA and CDR2 SQIVND come from the germline V gene (reference sequence). CDR3 length: 14 amino acids. The junction had 7 bases not matched to a gene; V was cut back by 6 bases and J by 4 bases. CDR3 amino acids: CASRRQGLSYGYTF. The CDR3 DNA reads as TGTGCCAGTAGGAGACAGGGGCTCTCCTATGGCTACACCTTC.

The genes are TRBV29-1 and TRBJ1-2, with D hard to call. Trimming took off 0 bases at V and 5 bases at J, with 7 bases between the two ends. The germline gives CDR1 SQVTM, CDR2 ANQGSEA. CDR3 length: 12 residues. The CDR3 is CSVEEGGYGYTF. DNA for the CDR3: TGCAGCGTTGAAGAGGGCGGTTATGGCTACACCTTC.

The chain combines TRBV20-1 with TRBJ1-2, with D unclear. Deletions cut 6 bases from V and 4 bases from J, with 15 bases between. The germline V gene has CDR1 DFQATT and CDR2 SNEGSKA (reference sequence). There are 13 residues in the CDR3. Here the CDR3 DNA reads TGCAGTGCCCCCCCCGGGGAGGGCTATGGCTACACCTTC. Its translation is CSAPPGEGYGYTF.

This clonotype occurred once. The rearrangement links TRBV10-3 to TRBJ2-5, with D tentatively TRBD1 (5 bases). CDR3 size: 16 residues. Germline V gives CDR1 ENHRY, CDR2 SYGVKD. With 4 bases removed from V and 4 bases from J, the gap between germline ends came to 19 bases. Here the CDR3 DNA reads TGTGCCATCAGTGCTAGAGATCCAGGGTTGAGAGAGACCCAGTACTTC. Protein: CAISARDPGLRETQYF.

The chain recombines TRBV2 with TRBJ2-7, with 12 bases lining up with TRBD2. CDR1 is SNHLY and CDR2 is FYNNEI in the germline V gene. The CDR3 is 15 amino acids. With 7 bases clipped from V and 5 bases from J, the junction kept 9 bases outside the gene matches. The CDR3, as DNA: TGTGCCAGCACCTCCGCTAGCGGGGGGGCAGACGAGCAGTACTTC. Translation gives CASTSASGGADEQYF.

The chain recombines TRBV12-3 or TRBV12-4 with TRBJ2-5; TRBD2 matches at 7 bases. V shed 6 bases and J 3 bases; nucleotides not matched to a gene: 4. The CDR3 runs 13 residues. As DNA, the CDR3 is TGTGCCAGCAGCGCAAGCGGGAAAGAGACCCAGTACTTC. Its translation: CASSASGKETQYF.

This clonotype was counted at least ten times. The CDR3 nucleotides read TGCAGTGCTAGAGACCCCCGGGCGTCGGGGAACGAGCAGTACTTC. It encodes CSARDPRASGNEQYF. The J gene is TRBJ2-7, the V gene TRBV20-1; tentatively, D is TRBD2 (5 bases). The CDR3 length is 15 residues. Germline CDR1 reads DFQATT; CDR2 reads SNEGSKA (reference sequence). V was pared by 0 bases and J by 5 bases, with 17 bases between.

The chain couples TRBV19 to TRBJ2-1; TRBD2 agrees at 8 bases. The CDR3 has 13 residues. The germline gives CDR1 LNHDA, CDR2 SQIVND (reference sequence). J lost 7 bases, V lost 6 bases, and 5 bases had no gene match. CDR3 protein: CASSGGARNEQFF. CDR3 bases: TGTGCCAGTAGCGGGGGGGCGCGGAATGAGCAGTTCTTC. Full variable domain (missing parts from reference TRBV19 and TRBJ2-1): DGGITQSPKYLFRKEGQNVTLSCEQNLNHDAMYWYRQDPGQGLRLIYYSQIVNDFQKGDIAEGYSVSREKKESFPLTVTSAQKNPTAFYLCASSGGARNEQFFGPGTRLTVL.

V is TRBV20-1 and J is TRBJ2-5; no clear D. Trimming shortened V by 0 bases and J by 5 bases, and 19 bases separated the two germline ends. This CDR3 has 16 amino acids. Per germline, CDR1 DFQATT and CDR2 SNEGSKA (reference sequence). The CDR3 bases are TGCAGTGCTAGAGAGGTGGGCAGCTCCCCCTGGGAGACCCAGTACTTC. Its protein product is CSAREVGSSPWETQYF.

V and J are TRBV29-1 and TRBJ2-7; TRBD2 matches at 10 bases. V was pared by 0 bases and J by 1 base, with 6 bases of the junction left unmatched. The CDR3 is 16 residues long. Germline CDR1 and CDR2: SQVTM and ANQGSEA. The CDR3 nucleotides read TGCAGCGTTGAAGAGGTAGAACTAGCGGGATCCTACGAGCAGTACTTC. Encoded protein: CSVEEVELAGSYEQYF.

The chain employs TRBV7-6 and TRBJ2-1, with TRBD2 identical over 11 bases. Germline V lookup: CDR1 SGHVS, CDR2 FNYEAQ. This CDR3 has 15 residues. V trimming: 1 base; J trimming: 5 bases; junction bases outside the gene matches: 1. The CDR3 DNA reads as TGTGCCAGCAGCTTAGTAGCGGGGGGGGACAATGAGCAGTTCTTC. It yields the protein CASSLVAGGDNEQFF.

Many counts were recorded for this clonotype. The chain is built from TRBV15 and TRBJ1-2; maybe TRBD1 (5 bases). Trimming pared 3 bases from V and 7 bases from J, leaving 12 bases between. The CDR3 is made up of 13 amino acids. Germline V gene lookup returns CDR1 LNHNV and CDR2 YYDKDF (reference sequence). The CDR3 DNA follows: TGTGCCACCAGCAGGTCCCCAGGGACTGGCTACACCTTC. Translation: CATSRSPGTGYTF.

The rearrangement uses TRBV9 and TRBJ2-7, with 11 nucleotides matching TRBD2. Looked up from germline, CDR1 is SGDLS and CDR2 is YYNGEE. After removal of 2 bases from V and 2 bases from J, the junction contained 6 bases not matched to a gene. This CDR3 comprises 16 residues. CDR3 protein: CASSVRWTSGPYEQYF. CDR3 DNA: TGTGCCAGCAGCGTGAGGTGGACTAGCGGGCCCTACGAGCAGTACTTC.

The chain employs TRBV20-1 and TRBJ2-3; the D gene is possibly TRBD2 (7 bases). Germline CDR1 and CDR2: DFQATT and SNEGSKA (reference sequence). The CDR3 sequence is 12 residues long. V shed 5 bases and J shed 8 bases, with 14 bases lying between them. CDR3 bases: TGCAGTGCTGGGAGGGGGGGGGGTACGCAGTATTTT. As protein: CSAGRGGGTQYF.

This clonotype turned up a few times. The V call is TRBV7-2, the J call TRBJ2-7, with D possibly TRBD2 on 6 matching bases. The CDR3 totals 15 residues. Germline CDR1 reads SGHTA; CDR2 reads FQGNSA. Trimming shortened V by 0 bases and J by 4 bases, and 13 bases separated the two germline ends. The CDR3 loop is CASSLARRGGYEQYF. The CDR3 nucleotides read TGTGCCAGCAGCTTAGCTAGGCGGGGAGGATACGAGCAGTACTTC.

This clonotype has more than one count but fewer than ten. The V and J genes are TRBV9 and TRBJ2-5, with D perhaps matching TRBD2 (7 bases). V gave up 4 bases and J gave up 2 bases, with 15 bases separating them. The CDR3 extends over 15 amino acids. The germline V gene has CDR1 SGDLS and CDR2 YYNGEE. For the CDR3, the DNA is TGTGCCAGCAGCCTAGTTGCGGGGGCACAAGAGACCCAGTACTTC. It is translated as CASSLVAGAQETQYF.

This clonotype was seen ten or more times. This rearrangement joins TRBV2 to TRBJ2-2, with 7 bases identical to TRBD2. Germline CDR1 SNHLY, CDR2 FYNNEI. V trimming: 8 bases; J trimming: 4 bases; junction bases outside the gene matches: 16. This CDR3 is built from 17 residues. CDR3 bases: TGTGCCAGCCTAAATCCGGGGACTACGAAGAGCACCGGGGAGCTGTTTTTT. As protein: CASLNPGTTKSTGELFF.

This clonotype has at least ten counts. V usage is TRBV5-8 and J usage is TRBJ2-2; 7 nucleotides match TRBD1. Per germline, CDR1 SGHTS and CDR2 YDEGEE. The junction had 7 bases not matched to a gene; V was cut back by 1 base and J by 7 bases. This CDR3 contains 15 residues. The CDR3 DNA is TGTGCCAGCAGCTTGAGGCAGGGGGATGTCGGGGAGCTGTTTTTT. It translates to CASSLRQGDVGELFF.

This clonotype was picked up many times. The chain joins TRBV12-3 or TRBV12-4 to TRBJ2-7; 10 nucleotides line up with TRBD2. J lost 3 bases, V lost 3 bases, and 11 bases had no gene match. CDR3 size: 17 residues. The CDR3 reads CASSFSLLAGAVYEQYF. CDR3 sequence (DNA): TGTGCCAGCAGTTTCTCCCTTCTAGCGGGAGCGGTCTACGAGCAGTACTTC.

In this sample, this clonotype turned up many times. The V and J genes are TRBV6-1 and TRBJ2-7; TRBD1 matches at 9 bases. There are 15 residues in the CDR3. CDR1 and CDR2 (germline): MNHNS, SASEGT. Unmatched junction bases numbered 7, after V lost 4 bases and J lost 3 bases. The CDR3 spells CASSGGPGQGYEQYF. The CDR3 bases are TGTGCCAGCAGTGGAGGCCCGGGACAGGGCTACGAGCAGTACTTC.